The T cell receptor beta chain described here comes from a study of Graves' ophthalmopathy and Graves' hyperthyroidism. The study's findings and limits: In predicting ophthalmopathy progression, the model reached 70.59% sensitivity and roughly 75% specificity.

The V end was cut by 2 bases, the J end by 2 bases, with 9 bases between. Per the germline V gene, CDR1 is MDHEN and CDR2 is SYDVKM. The CDR3 length is 14 residues. RNA transcripts yielded amplified TCR beta CDR3 regions. RT-PCR with HTBI primers came first, then second-round multiplex PCR. TCRdb itself ran the multiplex PCR reads through MiXCR, one entry per CDR3 protein. The sample lists some 160,000 distinct CDR3 sequences, roughly two fifths occurring once. This clonotype was counted many times. Its antigen is unknown. Sequencing used peripheral blood. The chain joins TRBV28 to TRBJ1-2; D not certain. This receptor was taken from a man aged 30 to 39 with Graves' ophthalmopathy. The DNA for the CDR3 is TGTGCCAGCAGTTTACCTCCTGGCAACTATGGCTACACCTTC. Translation gives CASSLPPGNYGYTF.